This TCR beta chain was found in a study of blood T cells in healthy people across ages (dated by TCRdb to about 2015). As for the study more broadly: Template switching captured roughly one uniquely barcoded TCR beta cDNA molecule per two T cells in model experiments. To avoid experimental bias, donors of different ages were spread randomly across the sequencing lanes. Using the same blood draw, the study looked at two additional independent replicas of 1 million unique cDNA reads for two donors, one aged 18 to 30 and the other aged 80 or older. The donors were divided into four age groups: young (average about 15 years), middle-aged (approximately 42), aged (approximately 59) and long-lived (nearly 85). To track age-related changes in TCR beta repertoire diversity, the study relied on deep sequencing normalized with unique cDNA molecular identifiers. The paper's findings and limits, for the study overall: Because the CMV infection status of the donors was unknown, age-related changes in expanded clonotypes may potentially have been confounded. A strong correlation was found between observed TCR beta diversity and the percentage of naive T cells measured by flow cytometry. As age increased, observed TCR beta diversity per million T cells dropped in a roughly linear way, and a significant reduction was already evident by age approximately 40. The long-lived group showed more naive CD4+ T cells, fewer expanded clones and increased TCR diversity than the aged group, suggesting age selection. Estimates of total diversity from one million sequenced T cells were regarded as lower bounds and underestimates. Bulk unsorted PBMC profiling prevented conclusive comparison of naive and antigen-experienced compartments.

Counted from cysteine to phenylalanine, this CDR3 has 14 amino acids. Only the CDR3 region is kept as DNA, spanning 42 bases read in frame from base 1. CDR1 and CDR2 are read off the germline V gene (reference sequence) as LGHDT and YNNKEL. V is clipped by 1 base and J by 8 bases, and the sequence between their germline boundaries is 12 bases long. Systemically healthy Caucasian individuals from Russia, approximately 39 in total and aged about 6 to 100 years, were included as donors. Each donor gave 9.5 to 10 milliliters of peripheral blood, drawn into EDTA-treated Vacutainer tubes. Ficoll-Paque density-gradient centrifugation was used to isolate PBMCs, with at least 6.5 million obtained per sample. Total RNA was extracted from PBMCs with Trizol reagent, with at least 5 micrograms obtained per sample. For every donor, flow cytometry on a PBMC aliquot measured the percentage of naive CD45RAhigh/CD27high T cells.

Library preparation was by 5' RACE. TCRdb shows the sequencer as Illumina HiSeq 2500. A second PCR of 7 to 11 cycles was performed with a sample-barcoded 5' primer and a J-beta primer mix. A template-switch 5' adaptor carrying 12 random nucleotides introduced a unique molecular identifier onto each TCR beta cDNA molecule. At least 2.5 million CDR3-containing paired-end reads were obtained from each sample. All of the RNA was converted into first-strand cDNA using the Mint cDNA synthesis kit, with a TRBC-specific oligonucleotide serving as the primer. After uracil-DNA glycosylase treatment, a first 18-cycle PCR used universal primers M1SS and BC2_uni_R on all cDNA. The paper's data handling went like this. For normalization, 1 million high-quality reads were randomly selected from each sample, with every read carrying a distinct molecular identifier. Reads sharing molecular identifiers were discarded rather than binned into consensus sequences. MiTCR, run with a Q25 quality threshold and the strictest error-elimination algorithm, handled CDR3 identification, clonotype clustering and error correction. A nonparametric unseen species model using Euler transformation provided a lower-bound estimate of total TCR beta diversity. TCRdb reprocessed the public reads (quality trimming at Q25 with fastp, clone calling with MiXCR) and kept in-frame beta chains. Each CDR3 protein gets just one entry, which takes the most common genes and DNA from the rows behind it. These V and J calls are TCRdb output, not the study's own analysis. The table for this sample lists about 1.8 million distinct CDR3 sequences; about 49% of them were counted only once. The ten biggest clones cover less than 2.5% of the sample.

Concerning this clonotype: This receptor's antigen is unknown. No base quality information exists; no much larger clone differs at one position.

The rearrangement joined TRBV3-1 to TRBJ2-1; TRBD2 is perhaps the D gene, given 6 matching bases. The TCR was taken from a woman between 40 and 50 years old in good health. The sequencing sample was made of blood. The nucleotide sequence reads as follows: TGTGCCAGCAGCCAAGTGCGGGGAACTGATGAGCAGTTCTTC. Translation gives CASSQVRGTDEQFF.